Sequencing of this T cell receptor beta chain was carried out in a study of cytotoxic CD8 clonotypes in ibrutinib-treated CLL. Method: immunoSEQ multiplex PCR; TCRdb's copy keeps in-frame clones and lacks some. The sample shows nearly 50,000 clones, about three fifths of them seen only once. CDR1 is SNHLY, CDR2 FYNNEI, per germline. This CDR3 spans 14 amino acids. The V end was cut by 3 bases, the J end by 8 bases, with 13 bases between. This clone was counted only a few times. V usage is TRBV2 and J usage is TRBJ1-4; D might be TRBD1 (6 bases). This sample comprised PBMCs, obtained after 24 months of ibrutinib treatment. The TCR originated in a human donor with chronic lymphocytic leukemia. The CDR3 sequence: CASSDWGAGEKLFF. The DNA of the CDR3 is TGTGCCAGCAGTGATTGGGGGGCTGGGGAAAAACTGTTTTTT.